This T cell receptor beta chain was identified in a study of blood T cell repertoires in COVID-19. Study-level background: Acute-phase and convalescent COVID-19 samples originated in the United States, Italy and Spain. T cells, B-cell-depleted T cells, or PBMCs supplied cDNA or gDNA.

Per the original data handling: Reference gene primer amplification gave estimated nucleated cell counts. Using immunoSEQ multiplex PCR, the repertoire was profiled, and TCRdb retains in-frame clones only, with some absent. V and J calls and clone size come straight from that table; D and trimming were deduced from the DNA. The sample shows a few hundred thousand clones, 88% of them seen only once. CDR3 length equals 14 residues. V shed 5 bases, J shed 8 bases, and the junction held 10 bases outside the gene matches. Per germline, CDR1 MDHEN and CDR2 SYDVKM. The sequence derives from a woman aged 30 to 39 with acute or convalescent COVID-19. The sample comprised peripheral blood. The chain employs TRBV28 and TRBJ1-2; 8 bases line up with TRBD1. CDR3 region: CASSPGQGLYGYTF. CDR3 nucleotide sequence: TGTGCCAGCAGTCCTGGACAGGGCCTTTACGGCTACACCTTC.